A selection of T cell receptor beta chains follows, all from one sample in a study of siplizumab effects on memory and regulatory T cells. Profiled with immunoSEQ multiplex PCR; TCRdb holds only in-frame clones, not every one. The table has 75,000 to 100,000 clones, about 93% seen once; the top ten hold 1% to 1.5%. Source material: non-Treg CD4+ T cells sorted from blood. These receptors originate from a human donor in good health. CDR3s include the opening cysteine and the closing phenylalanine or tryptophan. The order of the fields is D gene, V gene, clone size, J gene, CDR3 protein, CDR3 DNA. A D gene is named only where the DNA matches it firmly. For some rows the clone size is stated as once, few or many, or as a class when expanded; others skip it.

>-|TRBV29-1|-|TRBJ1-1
CSVGYLGEAFF
TGCAGCGTTGGATATTTGGGTGAAGCTTTCTTT
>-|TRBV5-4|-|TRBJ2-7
CASSLGNRAYEQYF
TGTGCCAGCAGCTTGGGCAACAGAGCCTACGAGCAGTACTTC
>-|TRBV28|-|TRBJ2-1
CASVGSAGYNEQFF
TGTGCCAGCGTCGGGAGTGCCGGCTACAATGAGCAGTTCTTC
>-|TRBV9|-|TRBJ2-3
CASSANTDTQYF
TGTGCCAGCAGCGCTAACACAGATACGCAGTATTTT
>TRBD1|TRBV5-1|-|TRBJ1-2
CASSPTGTGKGYTF
TGCGCCAGCAGCCCAACCGGGACAGGGAAAGGCTACACCTTC
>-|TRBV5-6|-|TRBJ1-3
CASSPTLPVSGNTIYF
TGTGCCAGCAGCCCGACCCTTCCGGTCTCTGGAAACACCATATATTTT
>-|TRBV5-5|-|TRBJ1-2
CASSLQVLYGYTF
TGTGCCAGCAGCTTACAGGTCCTCTATGGCTACACCTTC
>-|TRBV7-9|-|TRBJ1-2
CASLTTGFHGYTF
TGTGCCAGCTTGACCACGGGGTTCCATGGCTACACCTTC
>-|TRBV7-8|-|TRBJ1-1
CASSYGPHGTEAFF
TGTGCCAGCAGCTACGGTCCCCATGGCACTGAAGCTTTCTTT
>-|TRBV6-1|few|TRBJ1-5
CASRVRGDNQPQHF
TGTGCCAGCCGGGTCAGGGGAGACAATCAGCCCCAGCATTTT
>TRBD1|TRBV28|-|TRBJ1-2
CASSLLLGGGYTF
TGTGCCAGCAGTTTACTCCTAGGGGGCGGCTACACCTTC